This T cell receptor (beta chain) was sequenced for a study of T-cell reconstitution after alpha-beta-depleted transplantation in children. Trimming shortened V by 0 bases and J by 6 bases, and 20 bases separated the two germline ends. The germline V gene has CDR1 DFQATT and CDR2 SNEGSKA (reference sequence). There are 16 residues in the CDR3. During its preparation, the TCRbeta library received unique molecular identifiers. TCRdb fed the PCR reads into MiXCR, producing one record per CDR3 protein. The table has about 400,000 distinct CDR3 sequences, 20% seen once. The V call is TRBV20-1, the J call TRBJ1-2; tentative D call: TRBD1 (5 bases). This specimen was PBMCs from the stem cell graft donor, taken from the stem cell graft. This clonotype was obtained from a human donor who donated a stem cell graft to a child with acute myeloid leukemia. DNA for the CDR3: TGCAGTGCTAGAGAGCGAATGGCCGGGACGGTGGATGGCTACACCTTC. It yields the protein CSARERMAGTVDGYTF.